This TCR beta chain was observed in a study of blood T cell repertoires in COVID-19. Study information: Italy, Spain and the United States were the sources of the convalescent and acute COVID-19 samples.

Germline trimming cut 6 bases from V and 6 bases from J; bases unmatched to any gene: 9. The CDR3 is 15 residues long. From germline, CDR1 is WSHSY and CDR2 SAAADI. Profiled with immunoSEQ multiplex PCR; TCRdb holds only in-frame clones, not every one. The sample carries over 120,000 clones, roughly 75% recorded once. The receptor was isolated from a woman aged 45 to 65 who had recovered from COVID-19. The specimen was PBMCs or T cells enriched from blood (not recorded which). The chain employs TRBV10-2 and TRBJ1-5; 9 bases align to TRBD1. The CDR3, as DNA: TGCGCCAGCAGGGAGGACAGGGGCGGGGGTCAGCCCCAGCATTTT. It translates to CASREDRGGGQPQHF.